A single T cell receptor beta chain is shown here with its context. The antigen is unknown. The data were taken from a study of PD-1 blockade in classical Hodgkin lymphoma. As for the study in general: It was nivolumab at 3 mg/kg, given intravenously every 2 weeks, that patients received.

The repertoire was sequenced with immunoSEQ multiplex PCR; TCRdb's copy has only in-frame clones and lacks some. There are around 30,000 clones in the sample; about 85% occur only once, and approximately 0.49% lies in the top ten. Whole-study results and caveats: By cycle point C4D1, TCR diversity had risen significantly in CD4+ cells (but not CD8+ cells).

Time point reported: cycle 4 day 1 (C4D1), after more than 5 weeks of nivolumab. Each patient's relapse followed autologous stem cell transplantation, and brentuximab vedotin exposure varied. It was by magnetic negative selection that CD4+ T cells were purified from thawed PBMCs. This CDR3 region has 11 residues. Germline V gene sequence: CDR1 MNHNY, CDR2 SVGAGI (reference sequence). The germline V and J ends were trimmed by 6 bases and 16 bases, with 13 bases remaining between them. Source: CD4+ T cells from blood, taken before the fourth cycle of nivolumab. The genes are TRBV6-6 and TRBJ1-6; D ambiguous. This TCR derives from a human donor with classical Hodgkin lymphoma. The CDR3 spells CASRSDLSLHF. As DNA, the CDR3 is TGTGCCAGCAGATCGGACCTATCTCTCCACTTT.